The TCR beta chain under discussion was sequenced for a study of cytomegalovirus exposure and HLA in healthy donors. Germline V gene lookup returns CDR1 LNHDA and CDR2 SQIVND (reference sequence). Trimming removed 3 bases from V and 2 bases from J; junction bases left unmatched: 2. The length of the CDR3 is 15 residues. The donors were healthy bone marrow donors. With 60 Vbeta and 13 Jbeta primers, the PCR was carried out. The method was immunoSEQ multiplex PCR; TCRdb's version includes in-frame clones alone and lacks a portion of them. The table shows fewer than 250,000 clones, with around 80% occurring only once.

Material: PBMCs. This receptor was taken from a man in his forties in good health and CMV-seropositive. The V gene is TRBV19, the J gene TRBJ2-1, with 9 bases lining up with TRBD1. The CDR3 here is CASSITGGPYNEQFF. CDR3 in DNA: TGTGCCAGTAGTATCACAGGGGGCCCCTACAATGAGCAGTTCTTC. The full variable domain, with the rest looked up from reference TRBV19 and TRBJ2-1, is DGGITQSPKYLFRKEGQNVTLSCEQNLNHDAMYWYRQDPGQGLRLIYYSQIVNDFQKGDIAEGYSVSREKKESFPLTVTSAQKNPTAFYLCASSITGGPYNEQFFGPGTRLTVL.